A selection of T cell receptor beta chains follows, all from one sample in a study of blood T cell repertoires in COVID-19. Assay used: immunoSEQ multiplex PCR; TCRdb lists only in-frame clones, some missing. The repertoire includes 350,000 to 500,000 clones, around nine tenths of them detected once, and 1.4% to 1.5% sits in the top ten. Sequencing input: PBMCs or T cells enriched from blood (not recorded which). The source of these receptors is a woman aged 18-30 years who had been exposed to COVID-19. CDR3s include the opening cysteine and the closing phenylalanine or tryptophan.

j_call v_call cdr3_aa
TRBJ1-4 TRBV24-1 CATSHSGTALEKLFF
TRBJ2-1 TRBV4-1 CASSQETGGFSEQFF
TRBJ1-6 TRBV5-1 CASSFQGNFNSPLHF
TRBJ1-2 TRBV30 CAWKVDRGYGYTF
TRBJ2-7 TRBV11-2 CASSLRTAREQYF
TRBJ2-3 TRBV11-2 CASSLEGGSTDTQYF
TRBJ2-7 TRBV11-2 CASSRISGRAAHEQYF
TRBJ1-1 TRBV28 CASSLSGWNTEAFF
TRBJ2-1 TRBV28 CASSSALAGGHLYNEQFF
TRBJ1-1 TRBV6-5 CASREGAFTEAFF
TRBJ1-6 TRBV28 CASSIPQGRNSPLHF
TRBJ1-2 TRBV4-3 CASSPGGGAYGYTF
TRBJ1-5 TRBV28 CASKHRSSNQPQHF
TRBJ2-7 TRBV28 CASSFLSPSYEQYF
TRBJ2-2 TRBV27 CASSWRGLSATGELFF
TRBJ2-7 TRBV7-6 CASSLSSTSGANEQYF
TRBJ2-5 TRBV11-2 CASSLVGLAQETQYF
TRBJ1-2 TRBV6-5 CATATVGYGYTF
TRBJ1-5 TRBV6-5 CASSSTGNSNQPQHF
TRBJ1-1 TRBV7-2 CASSLGTANTEAFF